These 16 T cell receptor beta chains came from one sample sequenced in a study of human T cells and chemical hapten exposure (dated by TCRdb to the early 2020s). Library construction relied on RACE. The sequencing machine was a NextSeq 500. In TCRdb, the public reads were trimmed at Q25 with fastp and aligned with MiXCR, with productive beta chains retained. Records with the same CDR3 protein are collapsed into one entry carrying the most frequent genes and DNA. The table for this sample lists approximately 260,000 distinct CDR3 sequences; 7.5% to 8% of them were counted only once. Of the sample, roughly 1.2% is held by the ten largest clones. Interpreted using the paper, the time point label stands for: pre-sensitization, week 0. The sample's treatment or condition, from its label and the paper: therapeutic diphenylcyclopropenone sensitization with weekly scalp DPC. The sample in question was whole blood, obtained in connection with sensitization to the hapten diphenylcyclopropenone (DPC). These receptors were taken from a man between 18 and 35 years old with alopecia areata. Some clones in this sample may be carry-over from other donors' samples.

This clonotype was detected only a few times. The chain uses TRBV21-1 and TRBJ1-4. TRBV21-1 is an annotated pseudogene. This CDR3 has 16 residues. This CDR3 reads CASSKRLNPVGEKLFF. DNA of the CDR3: TGTGCCAGCAGCAAACGCCTGAACCCCGTGGGTGAAAAACTGTTTTTT.

There are a few counts of this clonotype. J is TRBJ2-5 and V is TRBV29-1; 14 bases fit TRBD2. The junction had 3 bases not matched to a gene; V was cut back by 6 bases and J by 3 bases. This CDR3 has 14 amino acids. Germline CDR1 is SQVTM and CDR2 is ANQGSEA. The CDR3 coding sequence is TGCAGCGTGGGGGGACTAGCGGGAGAAGAGACCCAGTACTTC. This codes for CSVGGLAGEETQYF.

This chain uses TRBV7-9 with TRBJ2-1, with 9 bases lining up with TRBD2. The V gene's germline CDR1 is SEHNR and CDR2 FQNEAQ (reference sequence). J was trimmed by 3 bases and V by 4 bases; bases with no gene match: 4. This CDR3 has 15 amino acids. CDR3 residues: CASSSHSGGYNEQFF. CDR3 DNA sequence: TGTGCCAGCAGCTCTCATAGCGGGGGCTACAATGAGCAGTTCTTC. The variable domain in full, with the rest retrieved from reference TRBV7-9 and TRBJ2-1, is DTGVSQNPRHKITKRGQNVTFRCDPISEHNRLYWYRQTLGQGPEFLTYFQNEAQLEKSRLLSDRFSAERPKGSFSTLEIQRTEQGDSAMYLCASSSHSGGYNEQFFGPGTRLTVL.

This clonotype appeared a few times. DNA of the CDR3: TGTGCCAGCAGGTGGGGGAATGAGCAGTTCTTC. Its translation is CASRWGNEQFF. The chain employs TRBV6-1 and TRBJ2-1; D tentatively reads TRBD1 or TRBD2 (5 bases each). Trimming removed 6 bases from V and 7 bases from J, with 7 bases in between. This CDR3 region has 11 residues. Per germline, CDR1 MNHNS and CDR2 SASEGT.

V and J are TRBV7-3 and TRBJ2-2, with 7 bases identical to TRBD1. Germline CDR1 reads SGHTA; CDR2 reads FQGTGA. The CDR3 length is 16 residues. V lost 3 bases, J lost 2 bases, and 6 bases stayed unmatched. The CDR3 here is CASSFSGTANTGELFF. CDR3 nucleotide sequence: TGTGCCAGCAGCTTTTCCGGGACAGCAAACACCGGGGAGCTGTTTTTT.

This clonotype has more than one count but fewer than ten. The gene calls are TRBV12-3 or TRBV12-4 and TRBJ1-4; TRBD1 aligns across 7 bases. This CDR3 is 14 amino acids long. The V and J ends lost 6 bases and 6 bases, in that order; junction bases with no gene match: 7. The CDR3 here is CASSETGPHEKLFF. The CDR3 DNA reads as TGTGCCAGCAGCGAGACAGGGCCACATGAAAAACTGTTTTTT.

This clonotype was counted only a few times. The genes are TRBV12-3 or TRBV12-4 and TRBJ1-1; TRBD1 matches at 12 bases. J gave up 4 bases and V 5 bases, and 8 bases lay outside the gene matches. The CDR3 is 16 amino acids. CDR3 DNA: TGTGCCAGCAGTGCGTCGGGACAGGGGGCGCGCACTGAAGCTTTCTTT. Translated, it gives CASSASGQGARTEAFF.

This clonotype has just one count. Mismatch with germline at one junction end may stem from a read error. The gene calls are TRBV29-1 and TRBJ2-4; the match to TRBD2 covers 7 bases. Germline V gene data show CDR1 as SQVTM and CDR2 as ANQGSEA. The CDR3 length is 14 residues. The CDR3 spells CSVSHRLAKSIQYF. In nucleotides, the CDR3 is TGCAGCGTCTCCCACAGACTAGCCAAAAGCATTCAGTACTTC.

This clonotype was seen many times. V usage is TRBV25-1 and J usage is TRBJ2-5; 7 bases are a match to TRBD1. Per the germline V gene, CDR1 is MGHDK and CDR2 is SYGVNS. V was pared by 1 base and J by 1 base, with 6 bases of the junction left unmatched. CDR3 length: 16 amino acids. CDR3 nucleotides: TGTGCCAGCAGTGAATCAGGCAGGGGGTCCCAAGAGACCCAGTACTTC. It encodes CASSESGRGSQETQYF.

This clonotype appeared a few times. The chain has TRBV21-1 and TRBJ2-2; TRBD1 is the table's D call and was not checked against the DNA. TRBV21-1 is recorded as a pseudogene. This CDR3 is built from 17 residues. CDR3 nucleotides: TGTGCCAGTTTAGTTATTGAGGACAGGGGTCCCCCCGGGGAGCTGTTTTTT. It specifies CASLVIEDRGPPGELFF.

The chain links TRBV5-1 to TRBJ2-7; perhaps TRBD2 as D (6 bases). The V gene's germline CDR1 is SGHRS and CDR2 YFSETQ. The CDR3 spans 13 residues. Trimming removed 2 bases at V and 3 bases at J, with 9 bases between. Here the CDR3 DNA reads TGCGCCAGCAGCTTTACCGGGGGCTACGAGCAGTACTTC. It codes for CASSFTGGYEQYF. Drawing the rest from reference TRBV5-1 and TRBJ2-7, the complete variable domain is KAGVTQTPRYLIKTRGQQVTLSCSPISGHRSVSWYQQTPGQGLQFLFEYFSETQRNKGNFPGRFSGRQFSNSRSEMNVSTLELGDSALYLCASSFTGGYEQYFGPGTRLTVT.

The chain links TRBV20-1 to TRBJ1-6; D remains ambiguous. The CDR3 length is 15 residues. Per germline, CDR1 DFQATT and CDR2 SNEGSKA (reference sequence). V gave up 3 bases and J gave up 6 bases, with 15 bases separating them. CDR3 loop: CSARNRFLFNSPLHF. DNA of the CDR3: TGCAGTGCTAGGAACAGATTCCTCTTTAATTCACCCCTCCACTTT.

The table lists this clonotype with many counts. This chain connects TRBV7-9 to TRBJ1-2; D perhaps matches TRBD1 (6 bases). V was pared by 4 bases and J by 2 bases, with 14 bases between. From germline, CDR1 is SEHNR and CDR2 FQNEAQ (reference sequence). This CDR3 comprises 15 residues. CDR3 bases: TGTGCCAGCAGCTACACCACGACAGGAAACTATGGCTACACCTTC. It codes for CASSYTTTGNYGYTF.

This clonotype has more than one count but fewer than ten. J is TRBJ2-1 and V is TRBV18; 10 bases are shared with TRBD1. V trimming: 5 bases; J trimming: 5 bases; junction bases outside the gene matches: 9. Germline V lookup: CDR1 KGHSH, CDR2 LQKENI. The CDR3 has 16 residues. The DNA for the CDR3 is TGTGCCAGCTCAGCTCCGGGACAGGGGACCAACAATGAGCAGTTCTTC. It is translated as CASSAPGQGTNNEQFF.

This clonotype was recorded once. As DNA, the CDR3 is TGTGCCAGCAGTTTATTTATGAGCACTGAAGCTTTCTTT. Protein: CASSLFMSTEAFF. V gene TRBV27 combines with J gene TRBJ1-1; no definite D call. Germline CDR1 reads MNHEY; CDR2 reads SMNVEV (reference sequence). The CDR3 has 13 residues. With 1 base removed from V and 4 bases from J, the gap between germline ends came to 7 bases.

This clonotype was picked up a small number of times. V gene TRBV6-5 combines with J gene TRBJ2-7; no firm D call. The CDR3 consists of 13 residues. Germline values: CDR1 MNHEY, CDR2 SVGAGI. V was clipped by 2 bases and J by 0 bases, with 5 bases between them. As DNA, the CDR3 is TGTGCCAGCAGTTACAGGAACTCCTACGAGCAGTACTTC. This sequence encodes CASSYRNSYEQYF.